This TCR beta chain was documented in a study of radiotherapy plus CTLA-4 blockade in lung cancer. Study-wide results and limits: TCR clones of tumor origin grew in blood after radiotherapy plus ipilimumab.

With V trimmed by 0 bases and J by 13 bases, 7 bases remained unmatched. There are 15 residues in the CDR3. CDR1 SGDLS and CDR2 YYNGEE come from the germline V gene. A note on this clone: Its antigen is undetermined.

Method: immunoSEQ multiplex PCR; TCRdb's copy keeps in-frame clones and lacks some. The sample lists some 90,000 clones; around 88% were seen once. The rearrangement links TRBV9 to TRBJ2-1, with 13 positions matching TRBD2. The input for sequencing was peripheral blood, taken from a patient treated with radiotherapy plus ipilimumab. The origin of this receptor is a human donor with non-small cell lung cancer who had a partial response to radiotherapy plus ipilimumab. The CDR3 loop is CASSVDPTSGRKQFF. The CDR3 nucleotides read TGTGCCAGCAGCGTAGACCCGACTAGCGGGAGGAAACAGTTCTTC.